The 29 T cell receptor beta chains presented below share a single source sample, sequenced in a study of T cells in Graves' hyperthyroidism and ophthalmopathy. From RNA transcripts, TCR beta CDR3 regions were amplified. Primed by the HTBI set, a first-round RT-PCR was run on the TCR CDR3. TCRdb redid the calling of the multiplex PCR reads with MiXCR, one entry per CDR3 protein. The sample shows hundreds of thousands of distinct CDR3 sequences, 15% to 20% of them seen only once. Sequencing was carried out using blood. The receptors stem from a woman aged 25-40 years with Graves' hyperthyroidism.

This clonotype has at least ten counts. V and J are TRBV2 and TRBJ2-5; the D call may be TRBD1 or TRBD2 (7 bases each). Germline assignment: CDR1 SNHLY and CDR2 FYNNEI. V was clipped by 6 bases and J by 4 bases, with 18 bases between them. This CDR3 contains 15 residues. DNA for the CDR3: TGTGCCAGCAGCGTACTTCAGGGGGAGGGAGAGACCCAGTACTTC. Amino acid sequence: CASSVLQGEGETQYF.

The V call is TRBV6-1, the J call TRBJ2-2, with D unclear. The CDR3 loop spans 16 amino acids. The germline V and J ends were trimmed by 8 bases and 3 bases, with 19 bases remaining between them. Looked up from germline, CDR1 is MNHNS and CDR2 is SASEGT. The CDR3 spells CASYSPGLVDTGELFF. The CDR3 nucleotides read TGTGCCAGCTATTCGCCAGGTCTAGTCGACACCGGGGAGCTGTTTTTT.

This clonotype was picked up a small number of times. This chain joins TRBV18 and TRBJ1-4; possibly TRBD1 for D (6 bases). From germline, CDR1 is KGHSH and CDR2 LQKENI. The V gene lost 3 bases and the J gene lost 6 bases, with 14 bases spanning the gap. The CDR3 length is 15 residues. The CDR3 reads CASSPGGGWHEKLFF. As DNA, the CDR3 is TGTGCCAGCTCACCCGGGGGGGGCTGGCATGAAAAACTGTTTTTT. Filled out from reference TRBV18 and TRBJ1-4, the complete variable domain reads NAGVMQNPRHLVRRRGQEARLRCSPMKGHSHVYWYRQLPEEGLKFMVYLQKENIIDESGMPKERFSAEFPKEGPSILRIQQVVRGDSAAYFCASSPGGGWHEKLFFGSGTQLSVL.

This clonotype was seen repeatedly, ten times or more. The rearrangement links TRBV20-1 to TRBJ2-5; 9 bases match TRBD2. This CDR3 region has 15 residues. CDR1 is DFQATT and CDR2 is SNEGSKA in the germline V gene (reference sequence). V gave up 6 bases and J gave up 4 bases; unmatched junction bases: 12. CDR3 amino acids: CSARGRREGPETQYF. For the CDR3, the DNA is TGCAGTGCCCGAGGAAGGCGGGAGGGCCCAGAGACCCAGTACTTC.

This clonotype was picked up many times. The chain uses TRBV3-1 and TRBJ1-1, with 8 bases lining up with TRBD1. Germline-derived CDR1 and CDR2 are LGHDT and YNNKEL (reference sequence). The V gene end was trimmed by 0 bases and the J gene end by 1 base; junction bases not matched to a gene: 10. CDR3 length equals 18 residues. Here the CDR3 DNA reads TGTGCCAGCAGCCAAGACCAGGCCACCGGGACAGGGAACACTGAAGCTTTCTTT. Translating it yields CASSQDQATGTGNTEAFF.

In this sample, this clonotype turned up a few times. The rearrangement joins TRBV12-5 to TRBJ2-4, with D perhaps TRBD1 (5 bases). The length of the CDR3 is 15 residues. CDR1 and CDR2 from the germline V gene are LGHNT and FRNRAP. V was clipped by 4 bases and J by 1 base, with 11 bases between them. The CDR3 here is CASGSGILAKNIQYF. The CDR3 DNA is TGTGCTAGTGGTTCAGGGATTTTGGCCAAAAACATTCAGTACTTC.

This clonotype was seen a few times. The CDR3 reads CASSYSSWREMADTQYF. The CDR3 coding sequence is TGTGCCAGCAGTTACTCGTCTTGGCGGGAGATGGCAGATACGCAGTATTTT. V gene TRBV6-8 combines with J gene TRBJ2-3, with 7 nucleotides matching TRBD2. V lost 0 bases and J lost 4; bases outside the gene matches: 10. Germline assignment: CDR1 MNHGY and CDR2 SAAAGT. The CDR3 covers 17 residues.

The chain has TRBV6-5 and TRBJ1-2, with D unresolved. CDR3 length: 14 amino acids. The V end was cut by 0 bases, the J end by 6 bases, with 11 bases between. Per the germline V gene, CDR1 is MNHEY and CDR2 is SVGAGI. The CDR3 sequence: CASSYSTERDGYTF. The CDR3 DNA sequence: TGTGCCAGCAGTTACTCTACGGAACGAGATGGCTACACCTTC.

At least ten counts were recorded for this clonotype. V usage is TRBV11-2 and J usage is TRBJ1-2; no clear D. Trimming took 4 bases from V and 2 from J, leaving 8 bases between them. Germline V lookup: CDR1 SGHAT, CDR2 FQNNGV. This CDR3 has 13 amino acids. The CDR3 DNA reads as TGTGCCAGCAGCTCGGCGGGGAACTATGGCTACACCTTC. Its translation: CASSSAGNYGYTF.

Many counts were recorded for this clonotype. The chain recombines TRBV28 with TRBJ2-7; 8 nucleotides align to TRBD1. The V gene end was trimmed by 4 bases and the J gene end by 3 bases; junction bases not matched to a gene: 5. Germline CDR1 and CDR2: MDHEN and SYDVKM. The CDR3 is 14 amino acids. CDR3 region: CASSSPGGIYEQYF. CDR3 nucleotides: TGTGCCAGCAGTTCCCCAGGGGGCATCTACGAGCAGTACTTC.

The V gene is TRBV7-9, the J gene TRBJ1-2; a weak D match, TRBD1 (6 bases). CDR1 and CDR2 (germline): SEHNR, FQNEAQ (reference sequence). V was clipped by 0 bases and J by 7 bases, with 12 bases between them. This CDR3 spans 14 amino acids. The CDR3 DNA follows: TGTGCCAGCAGCTTAGCCGTGACAGGTAGTGGCTACACCTTC. Encoded protein: CASSLAVTGSGYTF.

This clonotype showed up many times. The rearrangement links TRBV6-1 to TRBJ2-7; 10 bases match TRBD2. The CDR3 has 13 residues. CDR1 is MNHNS and CDR2 is SASEGT in the germline V gene. V was pared by 6 bases and J by 7 bases, with 6 bases of the junction left unmatched. CDR3 residues: CASRQREGREQYF. DNA of the CDR3: TGTGCCAGCAGGCAGCGGGAGGGCCGGGAGCAGTACTTC.

The chain employs TRBV9 and TRBJ2-1, with D possibly being TRBD2 (5 bases). This CDR3 spans 15 amino acids. Trimming removed 0 bases at V and 6 bases at J, with 13 bases between. CDR1 is SGDLS, CDR2 YYNGEE, per germline. The CDR3 DNA sequence: TGTGCCAGCAGCGTAGTTCCCGGGGTTGGCAATGAGCAGTTCTTC. The encoded protein is CASSVVPGVGNEQFF.

In its sample, this clonotype was seen a few times. The chain employs TRBV10-1 and TRBJ2-7; D perhaps matches TRBD1 (6 bases). The germline V and J ends were trimmed by 6 bases and 5 bases, with 17 bases remaining between them. Per germline, CDR1 WNHNN and CDR2 SYGVQD (reference sequence). This CDR3 comprises 14 residues. The CDR3 is CASSVNFRGDEQYF. The CDR3 DNA follows: TGCGCCAGCAGCGTAAACTTCAGGGGAGACGAGCAGTACTTC.

The sample holds many counts of this clonotype. The gene calls are TRBV11-2 and TRBJ2-5; no clear D. V was pared by 4 bases and J by 1 base, with 19 bases between. This CDR3 has 17 residues. In germline, CDR1 is SGHAT, CDR2 FQNNGV. The CDR3 here is CASSSSRSMDLQETQYF. Written as DNA, the CDR3 is TGTGCCAGCAGCTCGTCTCGGTCCATGGATCTCCAAGAGACCCAGTACTTC.

This clonotype was observed at least ten times. The genes are TRBV6-5 and TRBJ2-7, with 7 bases fitting TRBD2. This CDR3 is built from 15 residues. Germline loops: CDR1 MNHEY, CDR2 SVGAGI. V was pared by 2 bases and J by 0 bases, with 4 bases of the junction left unmatched. CDR3 nucleotides: TGTGCCAGCAGTTACGAGGCTAGCGGCTCCTACGAGCAGTACTTC. Protein sequence: CASSYEASGSYEQYF.

V is TRBV13 and J is TRBJ1-1; D is ambiguous. The V gene's germline CDR1 is PRHDT and CDR2 FYEKMQ (reference sequence). The CDR3 covers 16 residues. V lost 5 bases, J lost 0 bases, and 16 bases lay in between. Written as DNA, the CDR3 is TGTGCCAGCAGCCCCAGCCCTGGCGGAATGAACACTGAAGCTTTCTTT. Its translation: CASSPSPGGMNTEAFF.

This clonotype was counted ten times or more. The genes are TRBV7-8 and TRBJ2-5; D is perhaps TRBD1 (5 bases). The V and J ends lost 6 bases and 3 bases respectively, with 14 bases between them. Germline V CDR1 and CDR2: SGHVS, FQNEAQ. The CDR3 spans 14 residues. The CDR3 region is CASRGTTAKETQYF. Written as DNA, the CDR3 is TGTGCCAGCAGGGGAACGACAGCTAAAGAGACCCAGTACTTC.

This clonotype was observed at least ten times. The chain is built from TRBV20-1 and TRBJ2-7; 11 bases align to TRBD2. V trimming: 1 base; J trimming: 7 bases; junction bases outside the gene matches: 12. There are 16 residues in the CDR3. In germline, CDR1 is DFQATT, CDR2 SNEGSKA (reference sequence). DNA for the CDR3: TGCAGTGCTAGAGCTCCGGGACTAGCGGCTGCACGTGAGCAGTACTTC. Translating it yields CSARAPGLAAAREQYF.

This chain uses TRBV24-1 with TRBJ1-1, with D maybe TRBD1 (5 bases). This CDR3 comprises 14 residues. Deletions cut 3 bases from V and 5 bases from J, with 12 bases between. Germline V gene data show CDR1 as KGHDR and CDR2 as SFDVKD. This CDR3 reads CATSDRGRDTEAFF. DNA of the CDR3: TGTGCCACCAGTGATCGGGGGAGGGATACTGAAGCTTTCTTT.

To note about this clonotype: A much larger clone differs from this one at a single base, so this may be a read error. The rearrangement joins TRBV6-1 to TRBJ1-2; D remains ambiguous. The germline V gene encodes CDR1 MNHNS and CDR2 SASEGT. The CDR3 is made up of 12 amino acids. CDR3 protein: CTSSEQLRGYTF. The DNA of the CDR3 is TGTACCAGCAGTGAACAGCTTAGGGGCTACACCTTC.

Ten or more counts support this clonotype. The rearrangement joins TRBV7-9 to TRBJ2-7; 8 nucleotides agree with TRBD1. Germline V gene sequence: CDR1 SEHNR, CDR2 FQNEAQ (reference sequence). The CDR3 runs 16 residues. V shed 1 base, J shed 4 bases, and the junction held 9 bases outside the gene matches. The CDR3 DNA sequence: TGTGCCAGCAGCTTAGGATCCGTCAGGGGGCTATACGAGCAGTACTTC. Translation: CASSLGSVRGLYEQYF.

The V and J genes are TRBV4-3 and TRBJ1-5, with D possibly matching TRBD1 (6 bases). The V and J ends lost 4 bases and 0 bases respectively, with 16 bases between them. CDR1 is LGHNA, CDR2 YSLEER, per germline. The CDR3 covers 17 residues. The chain's CDR3 is CASSPRRGTYSNQPQHF. For the CDR3, the DNA is TGCGCCAGCAGCCCCCGGAGGGGGACTTATAGCAATCAGCCCCAGCATTTT.

This clonotype was counted between two and nine times. The chain joins TRBV20-1 to TRBJ2-3; 11 bases map to TRBD2. Trimming at V came to 0 bases and at J to 5 bases, leaving 4 bases not matched to a gene. The V gene's germline CDR1 is DFQATT and CDR2 SNEGSKA (reference sequence). The CDR3 totals 15 residues. The CDR3 loop is CSARELAGVKDTQYF. The CDR3 DNA sequence: TGCAGTGCTAGAGAACTAGCGGGAGTTAAAGATACGCAGTATTTT.

This rearrangement joins TRBV15 to TRBJ1-6; 10 bases fit TRBD1. CDR1 is LNHNV, CDR2 YYDKDF, per germline (reference sequence). This CDR3 has 16 amino acids. Trimming at V came to 5 bases and at J to 8 bases, leaving 9 bases not matched to a gene. Here the CDR3 DNA reads TGTGCCACCAGCGGAGTAGGGACAGGGGTGGATTCACCCCTCCACTTT. It codes for CATSGVGTGVDSPLHF.

This clonotype was counted a single time. The CDR3 does not end in the conserved phenylalanine or tryptophan, so this is likely a read error. CDR3 nucleotide sequence: TGTGCCAGCAGTCGACAGAGACTCTACGAGCAGTACCTC. This translates into CASSRQRLYEQYL. The chain combines TRBV27 with TRBJ2-7, with D perhaps matching TRBD1 (5 bases). V was cut by 5 bases and J by 3 bases, with 11 bases left in between. The CDR3 is 13 residues long. From germline, CDR1 is MNHEY and CDR2 SMNVEV (reference sequence).

The chain combines TRBV29-1 with TRBJ2-7, with D perhaps matching TRBD1 (7 bases). CDR1 is SQVTM and CDR2 is ANQGSEA in the germline V gene. Between the trimmed V and J ends, which lost 4 bases and 3 bases, there was a span of 10 bases. CDR3 length: 12 residues. The CDR3 DNA reads TGCAGCGTTGGCCAGGGGGGCTACGAGCAGTACTTC. Translating gives CSVGQGGYEQYF.

This clonotype appeared once. A read error may be the cause here, since a much bigger clone is one base away. The chain carries TRBV11-2 and TRBJ2-2, with a weak D call TRBD1 (5 bases). Germline CDR1 SGHAT, CDR2 FQNNGV. Deletions cut 5 bases from V and 5 bases from J, with 24 bases between. The CDR3 covers 18 residues. The CDR3 DNA is TGTGCCAGCAGCCCCGTATCCATAGGGGAATGGGATACCGGGGAGCTGTTTTTT. It specifies CASSPVSIGEWDTGELFF.

This clonotype turned up a few times. V and J are TRBV6-2 or TRBV6-3 and TRBJ2-6; 9 bases fit TRBD1. CDR3 length: 17 residues. Trimming cost V 7 bases and J 0 bases; bases outside gene matches: 7. Germline CDR1 is MNHEY and CDR2 is SVGEGT. CDR3 coding DNA: TGTGCCAGCACCTCCGGGACAGGGACCTCTGGGGCCAACGTCCTGACTTTC. Residues: CASTSGTGTSGANVLTF.